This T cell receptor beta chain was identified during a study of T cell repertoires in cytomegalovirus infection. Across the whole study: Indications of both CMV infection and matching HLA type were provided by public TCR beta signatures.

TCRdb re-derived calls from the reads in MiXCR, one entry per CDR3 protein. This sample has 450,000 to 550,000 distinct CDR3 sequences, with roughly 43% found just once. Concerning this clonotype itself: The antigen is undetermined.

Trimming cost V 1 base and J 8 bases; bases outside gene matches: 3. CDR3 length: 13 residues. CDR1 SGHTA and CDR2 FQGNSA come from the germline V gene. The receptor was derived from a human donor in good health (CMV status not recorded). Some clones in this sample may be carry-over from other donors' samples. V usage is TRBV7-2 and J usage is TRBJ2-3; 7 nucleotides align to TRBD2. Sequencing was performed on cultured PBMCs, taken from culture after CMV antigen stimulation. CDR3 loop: CASSLEGGGTQYF. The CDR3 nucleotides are TGTGCCAGCAGCTTAGAGGGCGGGGGTACGCAGTATTTT.